The 13 T cell receptor beta chains below were found in one sample sequenced in a study of T cell responses to AZD1222 COVID-19 vaccine. Assay used: immunoSEQ multiplex PCR; TCRdb lists only in-frame clones, some missing. The data show some 99,000 clones, 88% seen once. Sample: peripheral blood, taken on day 0 of MenACWY control vaccination. The source of these receptors is an adult in good health.

The rearrangement links TRBV19 to TRBJ2-1, with D hard to call. CDR3 length: 14 residues. V was trimmed by 5 bases and J by 9 bases, leaving 17 bases between them. The V gene's germline CDR1 is LNHDA and CDR2 SQIVND (reference sequence). CDR3 protein: CASSPDLGMGEQFF. CDR3 coding DNA: TGTGCCAGTAGTCCGGATCTGGGTATGGGTGAGCAGTTCTTC.

In DNA form, the CDR3 reads TGTGCCAGCAGCTGGGGGACGGAGAACACTGAAGCTTTCTTT. Translated: CASSWGTENTEAFF. The V gene is TRBV5-4, the J gene TRBJ1-1, with a weak D call TRBD1 (5 bases). Trimming stripped 3 bases from V and 1 base from J, with 10 bases between. Germline V lookup: CDR1 SGHNT, CDR2 YYREEE (reference sequence). The CDR3 has 14 residues.

The rearrangement joins TRBV21-1 to TRBJ1-5; the table's D call of TRBD1 was not tested on the DNA. TRBV21-1 is a pseudogene. The CDR3 has 15 residues. CDR3 region: CASSKADRERQPQHF. In DNA form, the CDR3 reads TGTGCCAGCAGCAAAGCGGACAGGGAACGTCAGCCCCAGCATTTT.

The CDR3 is CASRPGGWTGELFF. Written as DNA, the CDR3 is TGCGCCAGCAGACCAGGGGGCTGGACCGGGGAGCTGTTTTTT. V usage is TRBV4-1 and J usage is TRBJ2-2; TRBD1 matches 8 bases. CDR3 size: 14 residues. Losses at the gene ends were 6 bases for V and 5 bases for J; bases not matched to a gene: 5. Germline CDR1 reads MGHRA; CDR2 reads YSYEKL.

The V gene is TRBV10-3, the J gene TRBJ1-1, with TRBD1 identical over 7 bases. Trimming cost V 10 bases and J 0 bases; bases outside gene matches: 5. The CDR3 consists of 13 residues. Germline V CDR1 and CDR2: ENHRY, SYGVKD. CDR3 loop: CATTGAMNTEAFF. DNA for the CDR3: TGTGCCACCACAGGGGCAATGAACACTGAAGCTTTCTTT.

The chain uses TRBV4-1 and TRBJ1-5; D ambiguous. Between the trimmed V and J ends, which lost 0 bases and 0 bases, there was a span of 9 bases. Germline loops: CDR1 MGHRA, CDR2 YSYEKL. The CDR3 runs to 16 residues. CDR3 protein: CASSQDFTGSNQPQHF. The CDR3 bases are TGCGCCAGCAGCCAAGATTTTACGGGTAGCAATCAGCCCCAGCATTTT.

This clone was recorded a few times. The CDR3 sequence: CATLQQGPLMNTEAFF. CDR3 sequence (DNA): TGTGCCACCTTACAACAGGGGCCACTTATGAACACTGAAGCTTTCTTT. The chain couples TRBV10-3 to TRBJ1-1; 7 bases map to TRBD1. Germline loops: CDR1 ENHRY, CDR2 SYGVKD. J was trimmed by 0 bases and V by 10 bases; bases with no gene match: 14. There are 16 residues in the CDR3.

This clone showed up just once. V gene TRBV20-1 combines with J gene TRBJ2-7; D uncertain. Deletions cut 4 bases from V and 3 bases from J, with 7 bases between. CDR3 length equals 11 residues. The V gene's germline CDR1 is DFQATT and CDR2 SNEGSKA (reference sequence). In DNA form, the CDR3 reads TGCAGTGCTACCGGGTACTACGAGCAGTACTTC. This gives the protein CSATGYYEQYF.

The V call is TRBV2, the J call TRBJ2-5; D remains unclear. Trimming removed 10 bases at V and 2 bases at J, with 8 bases between. This CDR3 contains 11 residues. CDR1 and CDR2 from the germline V gene are SNHLY and FYNNEI. The CDR3 is CATKMQETQYF. Here the CDR3 DNA reads TGTGCCACCAAAATGCAAGAGACCCAGTACTTC.

This chain connects TRBV3-1 (or the pseudogene TRBV3-2) to TRBJ2-4, with 10 bases lining up with TRBD1. V shed 2 bases, J shed 1 base, and the junction held 11 bases outside the gene matches. Per the germline V gene, CDR1 is LGHDT and CDR2 is YNNKEL (reference sequence). The CDR3 loop spans 19 amino acids. CDR3 sequence: CASSQRWTGGGEAKNIQYF. In DNA, the CDR3 is TGTGCCAGCAGCCAAAGGTGGACAGGGGGGGGAGAGGCCAAAAACATTCAGTACTTC.

This clone was detected only once. V usage is TRBV5-4 and J usage is TRBJ2-2; D is possibly TRBD1 (5 bases). V lost 0 bases and J 1 base, leaving 13 bases between the germline ends. This CDR3 is 17 amino acids long. The germline gives CDR1 SGHNT, CDR2 YYREEE (reference sequence). The CDR3 region has the DNA TGTGCCAGCAGCTTGGGCAGTACCCAGGGGAACACCGGGGAGCTGTTTTTT. Its protein is CASSLGSTQGNTGELFF.

The V call is TRBV7-2, the J call TRBJ1-2, with a possible D match to TRBD1 (6 bases). The CDR3 has 13 amino acids. CDR1 SGHTA and CDR2 FQGNSA come from the germline V gene. The V end was cut by 5 bases, the J end by 8 bases, with 15 bases between. The CDR3 sequence is CASSPRGQLGYTF. The CDR3 DNA reads as TGTGCCAGCAGCCCCCGAGGACAGCTGGGCTACACCTTC.

This rearrangement joins TRBV3-1 (or the pseudogene TRBV3-2) to TRBJ1-5; the D is unclear. The CDR3 covers 15 residues. Trimming took 2 bases from V and 4 from J, leaving 12 bases between them. The germline V gene encodes CDR1 LGHDT and CDR2 YNNKEL (reference sequence). The CDR3 sequence: CASSQTFNRNQPQHF. DNA of the CDR3: TGTGCCAGCAGCCAAACGTTCAACAGAAATCAGCCCCAGCATTTT.